This is a list of T cell receptor beta chains from one sample in a study of beta chain features in type 1 diabetes. Here immunoSEQ multiplex PCR was the method, and the copy in TCRdb shows in-frame clones only, minus some. The data hold 630,000 or so clones, with 11% to 15% observed a single time. Material: naive CD4+ T cells from blood. These receptors were taken from a young man with type 1 diabetes. Each CDR3 is given with its conserved first and last residue. Rows give clone size only sometimes, using once, few, many, or a class for an expanded clone.

few,13,TRBJ2-5,TRBV11-2,CASSSGVVETQYF
few,15,TRBJ2-7,TRBV28,CASSLRPGIGYEQYF
NA,16,TRBJ1-2,TRBV7-2,CASSLAQGRESYGYTF
NA,17,TRBJ1-2,TRBV10-3,CASSYPGGGGMISGYTF
NA,12,TRBJ2-6,TRBV7-9,CASTDGANVLTF
NA,13,TRBJ2-1,TRBV29-1,CSESGTLYNEQFF
once,11,TRBJ2-5,TRBV15,CATSRGGTQYF
NA,12,TRBJ2-2,TRBV30,CAWSRYAGELFF
few,15,TRBJ2-1,TRBV2,CASSEMGVSYNEQFF
few,12,TRBJ1-1,TRBV28,CASSLYRSGAFF
few,13,TRBJ1-1,TRBV6-6,CASRTGTITEAFF
few,14,TRBJ1-2,TRBV7-2,CASSLDTPSYGYTF
NA,16,TRBJ2-1,TRBV7-2,CASSLVGSGAYNEQFF
few,12,TRBJ2-3,TRBV5-1,CASSYDREAQYF